What follows are 26 T cell receptor beta chains derived from one specimen sequenced in a study of shared clonotypes between healthy human individuals. The assay was immunoSEQ multiplex PCR, and TCRdb's table has in-frame clones only and misses some. The repertoire holds nearly 1,000,000 clones, approximately 80% seen once, with about 1.5% in the top ten. The sample taken for sequencing was memory CD4+ T cells sorted from blood. Subset here: CD45RA-negative fraction. These receptors were obtained from a man between 18 and 29 years old in good health.

The chain recombines TRBV5-6 with TRBJ2-5; 8 nucleotides line up with TRBD1. CDR1 SGHDT and CDR2 YYEEEE come from the germline V gene. V shed 4 bases, J shed 4 bases, and the junction held 9 bases outside the gene matches. The CDR3 length is 15 residues. CDR3 loop: CASSLTQGAGETQYF. CDR3 DNA sequence: TGTGCCAGCAGCCTTACCCAGGGGGCGGGAGAGACCCAGTACTTC.

This clone has just one count. The CDR3 DNA is TGTGCCAGCAGTGATTTGAGAGGGGGCGATGGCTACACCTTC. Its translation is CASSDLRGGDGYTF. The V gene is TRBV2, the J gene TRBJ1-2; TRBD1 agrees at 7 bases. The length of the CDR3 is 14 residues. V was clipped by 3 bases and J by 6 bases; unmatched bases: 7. Germline CDR1 reads SNHLY; CDR2 reads FYNNEI.

The rearrangement uses TRBV6-1 and TRBJ1-5; 7 bases align to TRBD1. Germline V CDR1 and CDR2: MNHNS, SASEGT. The V segment lost 6 bases and the J segment 6 bases; nucleotides outside the gene matches: 11. CDR3 size: 15 residues. This CDR3 is CASSDLTGNLQPQHF. The CDR3 region has the DNA TGTGCCAGCAGCGATCTGACAGGGAATCTTCAGCCCCAGCATTTT.

CDR3 DNA sequence: TGTGCCAGCAGCTTCGGGGAACTTCCCTACGAGCAGTACTTC. This encodes CASSFGELPYEQYF. The rearrangement joins TRBV11-2 to TRBJ2-7; D perhaps matches TRBD2 (5 bases). Trimming pared 3 bases from V and 2 bases from J, leaving 11 bases between. Germline V lookup: CDR1 SGHAT, CDR2 FQNNGV. There are 14 residues in the CDR3.

The V call is TRBV7-2, the J call TRBJ2-3; 9 bases are a match to TRBD2. The CDR3 is 14 residues long. CDR1 is SGHTA, CDR2 FQGNSA, per germline. V trimming: 7 bases; J trimming: 10 bases; junction bases outside the gene matches: 12. The CDR3 region has the DNA TGTGCCAGCACCTACCTAGGGACTAGCTCTTCGCAGTATTTT. Amino acids: CASTYLGTSSSQYF. Drawing the rest from reference TRBV7-2 and TRBJ2-3, the complete variable domain is GAGVSQSPSNKVTEKGKDVELRCDPISGHTALYWYRQSLGQGLEFLIYFQGNSAPDKSGLPSDRFSAERTGGSVSTLTIQRTQQEDSAVYLCASTYLGTSSSQYFGPGTRLTVL.

V usage is TRBV5-1 and J usage is TRBJ2-7, with D possibly TRBD1 on 5 matching bases. Trimming removed 0 bases from V and 4 bases from J, with 11 bases in between. This CDR3 is 14 amino acids long. CDR1 SGHRS and CDR2 YFSETQ come from the germline V gene. The CDR3 region is CASSLETGLYEQYF. The DNA for the CDR3 is TGCGCCAGCAGCTTGGAAACAGGCCTTTACGAGCAGTACTTC.

This clone was seen once. The V gene is TRBV10-2, the J gene TRBJ1-2; 8 bases are a match to TRBD1. Looked up from germline, CDR1 is WSHSY and CDR2 is SAAADI. The V gene end was trimmed by 10 bases and the J gene end by 7 bases; junction bases not matched to a gene: 14. This CDR3 region has 14 residues. CDR3 nucleotide sequence: TGCGCCACCCTCGACCTTCAGGGGGCTTTTGGCTACACCTTC. Protein sequence: CATLDLQGAFGYTF.

The V gene is TRBV27, the J gene TRBJ2-2, with TRBD2 identical over 8 bases. This CDR3 is built from 17 residues. The germline CDR1 and CDR2 sequences are MNHEY and SMNVEV (reference sequence). The V gene end was trimmed by 4 bases and the J gene end by 0 bases; junction bases not matched to a gene: 7. The CDR3 reads CASSYRPSGSNTGELFF. CDR3 nucleotides: TGTGCCAGCAGTTATCGCCCTAGCGGGTCGAACACCGGGGAGCTGTTTTTT.

The rearrangement links TRBV10-3 to TRBJ2-1; D remains unclear. Germline CDR1 is ENHRY and CDR2 is SYGVKD. The V gene lost 4 bases and the J gene lost 7 bases, with 8 bases spanning the gap. The CDR3 loop spans 12 amino acids. The CDR3 here is CAISGLSNEQFF. In DNA form, the CDR3 reads TGTGCCATCAGTGGGTTGAGTAATGAGCAGTTCTTC.

This chain uses TRBV2 with TRBJ1-1; possibly TRBD1 for D (6 bases). This CDR3 has 13 amino acids. Germline loops: CDR1 SNHLY, CDR2 FYNNEI. Trimming cost V 5 bases and J 4 bases, with 11 bases left between them. CDR3 amino acids: CASSSRGSTEAFF. In DNA form, the CDR3 reads TGTGCCAGCAGTTCTAGGGGGTCCACTGAAGCTTTCTTT.

Of note for this clone: The same CDR3 is also encoded by other DNA sequences in this sample. This rearrangement joins TRBV6-1 to TRBJ1-2; TRBD1 agrees at 10 bases. CDR3 length equals 14 residues. Germline lookup yields CDR1 MNHNS and CDR2 SASEGT. With 6 bases clipped from V and 1 base from J, the junction kept 2 bases outside the gene matches. Here the CDR3 DNA reads TGTGCCAGCAGAGGACAGGGGGTTAACTATGGCTACACCTTC. This encodes CASRGQGVNYGYTF.

The rearrangement links TRBV7-9 to TRBJ1-5; 8 bases align to TRBD1. The CDR3 is 15 amino acids. V dropped 5 bases and J dropped 3; count of bases not matched to a gene: 6. In germline, CDR1 is SEHNR, CDR2 FQNEAQ (reference sequence). Here the CDR3 reads CASSPGQVANQPQHF. As DNA, the CDR3 is TGTGCCAGCAGCCCGGGACAGGTGGCCAATCAGCCCCAGCATTTT.

The V and J genes are TRBV27 and TRBJ1-2; a possible D gene is TRBD1 (6 bases). The V gene's germline CDR1 is MNHEY and CDR2 SMNVEV (reference sequence). The CDR3 runs 13 residues. Trimming removed 5 bases at V and 8 bases at J, with 15 bases between. This CDR3 is CASSPNRVEGYTF. CDR3 coding DNA: TGTGCCAGCAGTCCCAACAGGGTTGAGGGCTACACCTTC.

The chain links TRBV5-5 to TRBJ1-1; D is perhaps TRBD1 (5 bases). Germline assignment: CDR1 SGHKS and CDR2 YYEKEE (reference sequence). V lost 5 bases and J lost 4, with 18 bases in between. This CDR3 region has 15 residues. The DNA for the CDR3 is TGTGCCAGCAGTCTCCAGCAGGGAAGGAGCACTGAAGCTTTCTTT. Translating gives CASSLQQGRSTEAFF.

This clone was counted between two and nine times. This specimen includes other DNA sequences encoding the same CDR3. This chain uses TRBV5-1 with TRBJ2-2, with a possible D match to TRBD1 (5 bases). The V end lost 0 bases, the J end lost 4 bases, and 10 bases lay between the germline ends. Germline-derived CDR1 and CDR2 are SGHRS and YFSETQ. This CDR3 comprises 15 residues. The CDR3: CASSLGQGSTGELFF. The CDR3 DNA is TGCGCCAGCAGCTTGGGTCAGGGAAGCACCGGGGAGCTGTTTTTT.

This clone was detected only a few times. This sequence joins TRBV27 and TRBJ2-5, with 7 bases lining up with TRBD2. The V gene's germline CDR1 is MNHEY and CDR2 SMNVEV (reference sequence). V shed 2 bases and J 4 bases; nucleotides not matched to a gene: 7. The CDR3 consists of 15 residues. This CDR3 is CASSLRRREGETQYF. Here the CDR3 DNA reads TGTGCCAGCAGTTTACGGCGTAGGGAGGGAGAGACCCAGTACTTC.

The gene calls are TRBV5-1 and TRBJ2-1, with TRBD2 identical over 9 bases. The CDR3 is made up of 15 amino acids. With 0 bases clipped from V and 6 bases from J, the junction kept 4 bases outside the gene matches. CDR1 is SGHRS, CDR2 YFSETQ, per germline. DNA for the CDR3: TGCGCCAGCAGCTTGGTTAGCGGGAGTACCAATGAGCAGTTCTTC. It is translated as CASSLVSGSTNEQFF.

V is TRBV9 and J is TRBJ2-5, with D possibly being TRBD1 or TRBD2 (6 bases each). CDR3 length: 15 residues. V was trimmed by 3 bases and J by 1 base, leaving 13 bases between them. Germline V gives CDR1 SGDLS, CDR2 YYNGEE. For the CDR3, the DNA is TGTGCCAGCAGCGCCCCACAGGGAGGCCAAGAGACCCAGTACTTC. It translates to CASSAPQGGQETQYF.

The chain combines TRBV19 with TRBJ2-2, with D maybe TRBD2 (5 bases). The CDR3 sequence is 17 residues long. Germline-derived CDR1 and CDR2 are LNHDA and SQIVND (reference sequence). The V end lost 6 bases, the J end lost 5 bases, and 22 bases lay between the germline ends. The CDR3 protein is CASRSLESGSWTGELFF. CDR3 sequence (DNA): TGTGCCAGTAGGTCTTTAGAAAGCGGTTCGTGGACCGGGGAGCTGTTTTTT.

This chain connects TRBV7-9 to TRBJ2-7; possible D gene TRBD1, 6 bases. The V gene's germline CDR1 is SEHNR and CDR2 FQNEAQ (reference sequence). The CDR3 spans 18 residues. The V end lost 7 bases, the J end lost 0 bases, and 25 bases lay between the germline ends. CDR3 DNA: TGTGCCAGCAAACTAATCGCCGGGGACACTAGAAGCTCCTACGAGCAGTACTTC. This encodes CASKLIAGDTRSSYEQYF.

This clone was counted a single time. The chain has TRBV27 and TRBJ2-1; D gene unclear. V lost 5 bases and J lost 0, with 17 bases in between. This CDR3 comprises 17 residues. Germline CDR1 reads MNHEY; CDR2 reads SMNVEV (reference sequence). The CDR3 DNA is TGTGCCAGCAGTCCTAGAGGTGGCGGAGCCTCCTACAATGAGCAGTTCTTC. It translates to CASSPRGGGASYNEQFF.

The V gene is TRBV6-1, the J gene TRBJ2-2; TRBD1 might be the D (6 bases). V was shortened by 4 bases and J by 4 bases, with 10 bases between the two germline ends. Germline V gene lookup returns CDR1 MNHNS and CDR2 SASEGT. The CDR3 is 14 amino acids. Here the CDR3 reads CASSGQVGTGELFF. In DNA, the CDR3 is TGTGCCAGCAGTGGACAGGTGGGCACCGGGGAGCTGTTTTTT.

The chain joins TRBV7-2 to TRBJ2-1; 14 nucleotides agree with TRBD2. The CDR3 runs 16 residues. J gave up 8 bases and V 5 bases, and 8 bases lay outside the gene matches. CDR1 and CDR2 (germline): SGHTA, FQGNSA. The CDR3 sequence is CASSQGLAGVVHEQFF. CDR3 sequence (DNA): TGTGCCAGCAGCCAGGGACTAGCGGGAGTGGTCCATGAGCAGTTCTTC.

The chain carries TRBV11-2 and TRBJ2-5, with 7 bases aligning to TRBD1. The CDR3 consists of 15 residues. Germline-derived CDR1 and CDR2 are SGHAT and FQNNGV. The junction had 11 bases not matched to a gene; V was cut back by 5 bases and J by 5 bases. For the CDR3, the DNA is TGTGCCAGCAGCCCCCGAACGACAGGGACGGAGACCCAGTACTTC. Its protein product is CASSPRTTGTETQYF.

The CDR3 here is CASSGAGGSSYNEQFF. The CDR3, as DNA: TGTGCCAGCAGTGGAGCGGGAGGGAGCTCCTACAATGAGCAGTTCTTC. This chain uses TRBV25-1 with TRBJ2-1; TRBD2 aligns across 10 bases. Trimming cost V 4 bases and J 0 bases; bases outside gene matches: 3. Germline assignment: CDR1 MGHDK and CDR2 SYGVNS. The CDR3 spans 16 residues.

This clone was recorded a few times. The V call is TRBV7-9, the J call TRBJ2-1; no clear D gene. Germline V CDR1 and CDR2: SEHNR, FQNEAQ (reference sequence). The CDR3 length is 11 residues. Trimming took 2 bases from V and 6 from J, leaving 2 bases between them. The CDR3 is CASSLSNEQFF. CDR3 in DNA: TGTGCCAGCAGCTTAAGCAATGAGCAGTTCTTC.